Included here is one TCR beta chain sequence, with context. The antigen is unknown. The data derive from a study of vaccination and CD4 T cells after COVID-19. An Oncomine TCR Beta short-read assay was used to sequence the DNA from cultured CD4+ T cells. TCRdb passed the PCR reads through MiXCR, listing each CDR3 protein once. The sample yields some 17,000 distinct CDR3 sequences, 61% seen once. Study outcomes and limitations: From a median of about 20 to 38, SARS-CoV-2-reactive clonotypes increased, though not significantly.

This CDR3 is 14 amino acids long. The treatment denotes: roughly ten-day PBMC culture with coronavirus spike peptide pools or control peptides (ViraFEST assay). The receptor comes from a human donor who had recovered from COVID-19. Sequenced input: CD4+ T cells from blood, cultured in vitro. V gene TRBV21-1 combines with J gene TRBJ1-6. TRBV21-1 is flagged as a pseudogene. The CDR3 here is CASSKGAVNSPLHF. The CDR3 DNA reads as TGTGCCAGCAGCAAAGGGGCCGTTAATTCACCCCTCCACTTT.